The 29 T cell receptor beta chains presented below share a single source sample, sequenced in a study of blood T cells in healthy people across ages. Then a second PCR, running roughly 7 to 11 cycles, was carried out with a sample-barcoded 5' primer and a J-beta primer mix. In TCRdb, the 5' RACE reads were re-called with MiXCR into one record per CDR3 protein. Of fewer than 800,000 distinct CDR3 sequences detected, about 21% appear once; the ten largest clones hold around 3.4%. The sample comprised blood. All receptors derive from a man aged 70-80 years in good health.

This clonotype has more than one count but fewer than ten. This chain uses TRBV18 with TRBJ2-5; the D gene is possibly TRBD1 (5 bases). This CDR3 has 13 amino acids. The germline V gene has CDR1 KGHSH and CDR2 LQKENI. V lost 6 bases to trimming and J lost 2 bases, with 10 bases between them. The CDR3 spells CASSRGRQETQYF. The DNA for the CDR3 is TGTGCCAGCTCTAGGGGCAGACAAGAGACCCAGTACTTC.

This clonotype showed up just a few times. The V gene is TRBV5-6, the J gene TRBJ2-4; 10 bases align to TRBD1. CDR3 length equals 14 residues. The trim removed 4 bases at V and 7 bases at J, leaving 5 bases unmatched. Germline assignment: CDR1 SGHDT and CDR2 YYEEEE. CDR3 sequence reads: CASSETGGFNIQYF. The CDR3, as DNA: TGTGCCAGCAGCGAGACAGGGGGCTTCAACATTCAGTACTTC.

This chain connects TRBV7-9 to TRBJ2-7; 7 nucleotides align to TRBD2. The CDR3 has 14 residues. The V segment lost 2 bases and the J segment 2 bases; nucleotides outside the gene matches: 3. Per the germline V gene, CDR1 is SEHNR and CDR2 is FQNEAQ (reference sequence). The CDR3 here is CASSLRSGTYEQYF. The CDR3 nucleotides read TGTGCCAGCAGCTTAAGGAGCGGGACCTACGAGCAGTACTTC. The full variable domain, with the rest looked up from reference TRBV7-9 and TRBJ2-7, is DTGVSQNPRHKITKRGQNVTFRCDPISEHNRLYWYRQTLGQGPEFLTYFQNEAQLEKSRLLSDRFSAERPKGSFSTLEIQRTEQGDSAMYLCASSLRSGTYEQYFGPGTRLTVT.

The sample holds a few counts of this clonotype. V usage is TRBV15 and J usage is TRBJ1-5; no clear D. V dropped 5 bases and J dropped 2 bases, with 13 bases sitting between them. The CDR3 extends over 15 amino acids. Germline V gene sequence: CDR1 LNHNV, CDR2 YYDKDF (reference sequence). In DNA, the CDR3 is TGTGCCACCAGCGACGTTCCAGTCGGCAATCAGCCCCAGCATTTT. Its protein product is CATSDVPVGNQPQHF.

Concerning this clonotype itself: Given a much more abundant clone one base away, this may be a read error. The chain uses TRBV6-1 and TRBJ2-2, with 10 bases lining up with TRBD1. This CDR3 spans 18 amino acids. Per germline, CDR1 MNHNS and CDR2 SASEGT. Losses at the gene ends were 3 bases for V and 3 bases for J; bases not matched to a gene: 10. CDR3: CASSDRDRGGSDTGELFF. In nucleotides, the CDR3 is TGTGCCAGCAGTGACCGGGACAGGGGAGGTTCGGACACCGGGGAGCTGTTTTTT.

The rearrangement links TRBV3-1 to TRBJ1-5; TRBD1 is a possible D gene (5 bases). Germline V lookup: CDR1 LGHDT, CDR2 YNNKEL (reference sequence). The ends were cut back, 5 bases at V and 1 base at J, with 15 bases in the middle. The length of the CDR3 is 16 residues. The DNA of the CDR3 is TGTGCCAGCAGCGCAGGGACCCCAGGGAGCAATCAGCCCCAGCATTTT. Translated: CASSAGTPGSNQPQHF.

This chain uses TRBV10-3 with TRBJ2-3; 7 bases are shared with TRBD1. Looked up from germline, CDR1 is ENHRY and CDR2 is SYGVKD. There are 12 residues in the CDR3. Trimming took 10 bases from V and 0 from J; bases not matched to a gene: 1. The CDR3 DNA is TGTGCCACAGGGGGTAGCACAGATACGCAGTATTTT. Its protein product is CATGGSTDTQYF.

This clonotype was found many times. This chain joins TRBV7-2 and TRBJ2-7; D not certain. V shed 1 base and J shed 4 bases, with 14 bases lying between them. CDR3 length equals 15 residues. Germline CDR1 reads SGHTA; CDR2 reads FQGNSA. DNA for the CDR3: TGTGCCAGCAGCTTAGATTTGGGAACCCGTTACGAGCAGTACTTC. This sequence encodes CASSLDLGTRYEQYF.

V and J are TRBV10-3 and TRBJ2-5, with D tentatively TRBD2 (6 bases). The J call may be wrong; the DNA end is better matched by TRBJ2-7. The CDR3 covers 16 residues. Germline CDR1 reads ENHRY; CDR2 reads SYGVKD. The CDR3 loop reads CAISESEGARYYEQYF. The CDR3 DNA sequence: TGTGCCATCAGTGAGTCGGAGGGAGCTAGATATTACGAGCAGTACTTC.

This clonotype showed up many times. The chain combines TRBV20-1 with TRBJ2-5; 9 bases are a match to TRBD2. In germline, CDR1 is DFQATT, CDR2 SNEGSKA (reference sequence). The CDR3 totals 15 residues. With 1 base clipped from V and 0 bases from J, the junction kept 3 bases outside the gene matches. The DNA of the CDR3 is TGCAGTGCTAGAGTGACTAGCGGATACCAAGAGACCCAGTACTTC. It encodes CSARVTSGYQETQYF.

V usage is TRBV9 and J usage is TRBJ2-4; perhaps TRBD2 as D (7 bases). The CDR3 is made up of 16 amino acids. V lost 3 bases to trimming and J lost 7 bases, with 20 bases between them. Germline V gene data show CDR1 as SGDLS and CDR2 as YYNGEE. The CDR3 sequence: CASSETSGTRKNIQYF. Here the CDR3 DNA reads TGTGCCAGCAGCGAGACGAGCGGGACACGGAAGAACATTCAGTACTTC. Full variable domain (outside the CDR3, taken from reference TRBV9 and TRBJ2-4): DSGVTQTPKHLITATGQRVTLRCSPRSGDLSVYWYQQSLDQGLQFLIQYYNGEERAKGNILERFSAQQFPDLHSELNLSSLELGDSALYFCASSETSGTRKNIQYFGAGTRLSVL.

This clonotype was found a few times. This rearrangement joins TRBV21-1 to TRBJ1-1. TRBV21-1 is a recognized pseudogene. The CDR3 length is 11 residues. In DNA, the CDR3 is TGTGCCAGCCCCTTAGACACTGAAGCTTTCTTT. Translated: CASPLDTEAFF.

CDR3 sequence (DNA): TGCAGTGCTAGGGTAGCAACCACAGGGGGCGGGCAGTACTTC. It specifies CSARVATTGGGQYF. The J gene is TRBJ2-7, the V gene TRBV20-1; 9 bases are a match to TRBD1. CDR1 is DFQATT, CDR2 SNEGSKA, per germline (reference sequence). This CDR3 comprises 14 residues. The V gene end was trimmed by 3 bases and the J gene end by 9 bases; junction bases not matched to a gene: 12.

This chain links TRBV7-3 with TRBJ2-3, with 7 nucleotides matching TRBD2. Germline V CDR1 and CDR2: SGHTA, FQGTGA. Losses at the gene ends were 5 bases for V and 0 bases for J; bases not matched to a gene: 14. The CDR3 contains 18 residues. The CDR3 DNA sequence: TGTGCCAGCAGCCCCCCGGGGGGTATCCTGGGGAGCACAGATACGCAGTATTTT. This translates into CASSPPGGILGSTDTQYF.

This clonotype has just a few counts. This chain joins TRBV25-1 and TRBJ1-2; no clear D. This CDR3 contains 16 residues. Germline loops: CDR1 MGHDK, CDR2 SYGVNS. With 4 bases removed from V and 7 bases from J, the gap between germline ends came to 22 bases. The CDR3 region has the DNA TGTGCCAGCAGTGGAACTCGGGGTGTCGAGGAGTCTGGCTACACCTTC. This translates into CASSGTRGVEESGYTF.

The table lists this clonotype with a few counts. The chain joins TRBV25-1 to TRBJ2-7; D remains ambiguous. The CDR3 covers 13 residues. V was pared by 4 bases and J by 6 bases, with 13 bases between. In germline, CDR1 is MGHDK, CDR2 SYGVNS. The CDR3 sequence: CASSGFFGAEQYF. CDR3 in DNA: TGTGCCAGCAGTGGCTTTTTCGGAGCCGAGCAGTACTTC.

The V and J genes are TRBV29-1 and TRBJ2-7; 9 nucleotides agree with TRBD2. Trimming at V came to 4 bases and at J to 2 bases, leaving 3 bases not matched to a gene. Germline lookup yields CDR1 SQVTM and CDR2 ANQGSEA. The CDR3 totals 13 residues. The chain's CDR3 is CSVGLAEPYEQYF. CDR3 nucleotides: TGCAGCGTTGGACTAGCGGAGCCCTACGAGCAGTACTTC.

The rearrangement joins TRBV7-3 to TRBJ2-3; D gene uncertain. This CDR3 contains 14 residues. Trimming pared 0 bases from V and 1 base from J, leaving 5 bases between. Germline V gene data show CDR1 as SGHTA and CDR2 as FQGTGA. The chain's CDR3 is CASSLTPGTDTQYF. The CDR3 bases are TGTGCCAGCAGCTTAACTCCAGGCACAGATACGCAGTATTTT.

The chain employs TRBV12-3 or TRBV12-4 and TRBJ2-1; 7 positions agree with TRBD2. V trimming: 2 bases; J trimming: 6 bases; junction bases outside the gene matches: 10. The CDR3 is 16 amino acids. CDR3 DNA: TGTGCCAGCAGTTTATGGGCGGGAGCGAGAGCCAATGAGCAGTTCTTC. This translates into CASSLWAGARANEQFF.

On this clonotype: A clone one base away is much larger, so this may be a read error. The chain employs TRBV29-1 and TRBJ2-3, with a possible D match to TRBD2 (6 bases). CDR3 length equals 15 residues. V dropped 5 bases and J dropped 1 base, with 16 bases sitting between them. Germline CDR1 and CDR2: SQVTM and ANQGSEA. The CDR3 DNA reads as TGCAGCGTTAAAGGCACGCCGGGAGGCACAGATACGCAGTATTTT. Translating gives CSVKGTPGGTDTQYF.

The J gene is TRBJ2-7, the V gene TRBV12-3 or TRBV12-4; 9 bases line up with TRBD1. J gave up 7 bases and V 7 bases, and 20 bases lay outside the gene matches. This CDR3 has 17 amino acids. This chain's CDR3 is CASTPRTGATVSAEQYF. CDR3 nucleotide sequence: TGTGCCAGCACCCCTAGGACAGGGGCGACAGTGAGTGCAGAGCAGTACTTC.

The chain uses TRBV7-9 and TRBJ2-2, with 14 bases that match TRBD2. This CDR3 region has 16 residues. J lost 4 bases, V lost 4 bases, and 2 bases had no gene match. The germline gives CDR1 SEHNR, CDR2 FQNEAQ (reference sequence). The CDR3 sequence: CASSSGLAGATGELFF. The CDR3 bases are TGTGCCAGCAGCTCGGGACTAGCGGGGGCCACCGGGGAGCTGTTTTTT.

The rearrangement links TRBV14 to TRBJ2-1, with D possibly being TRBD1 or TRBD2 (5 bases each). The CDR3 totals 14 residues. Deletions cut 4 bases from V and 3 bases from J, with 10 bases between. CDR1 SGHDN and CDR2 FVKESK come from the germline V gene. CDR3 loop: CASSLPGRYNEQFF. For the CDR3, the DNA is TGTGCCAGCAGCCTGCCGGGACGCTACAATGAGCAGTTCTTC.

This clonotype was counted only a few times. The chain joins TRBV20-1 to TRBJ1-2; D call uncertain. Germline V gives CDR1 DFQATT, CDR2 SNEGSKA (reference sequence). V gave up 0 bases and J gave up 4 bases, with 12 bases separating them. The CDR3 runs 14 residues. The CDR3 coding sequence is TGCAGTGCTAGAGATGAGGCCAAAGCCTATGGCTACACCTTC. This sequence encodes CSARDEAKAYGYTF.

This clonotype has only a few counts. The chain joins TRBV27 to TRBJ2-5; TRBD2 agrees at 14 bases. The DNA end is more similar to TRBJ2-1, so the J call may be wrong. CDR1 is MNHEY, CDR2 SMNVEV, per germline (reference sequence). This CDR3 has 15 amino acids. The chain's CDR3 is CASSLGLAGASEQFF. The CDR3, as DNA: TGTGCCAGCAGTTTGGGACTAGCGGGAGCATCTGAGCAGTTCTTC.

This clonotype was recorded many times. V is TRBV5-6 and J is TRBJ2-7; tentatively, D is TRBD2 (7 bases). The CDR3 is 16 amino acids. Trimming cost V 0 bases and J 2 bases, with 15 bases left between them. CDR1 and CDR2 from the germline V gene are SGHDT and YYEEEE. The DNA for the CDR3 is TGTGCCAGCAGCTTGGAATACGGGGGGCTCCCCTACGAGCAGTACTTC. Its translation: CASSLEYGGLPYEQYF.

This clonotype was detected once. The chain employs TRBV12-3 or TRBV12-4 and TRBJ2-2, with TRBD1 matching 8 bases. The CDR3 runs to 14 residues. The J segment lost 4 bases and the V segment lost 6 bases, leaving 4 bases of the junction unmatched. The CDR3 coding sequence is TGTGCCAGCAGAAAAACAGGGGGCACCGGGGAGCTGTTTTTT. Translating gives CASRKTGGTGELFF.

This clonotype came up a few times. The V and J genes are TRBV7-9 and TRBJ2-3; the D gene could be TRBD1 or TRBD2 (5 bases each). V was cut by 3 bases and J by 1 base, with 11 bases left in between. The CDR3 contains 15 residues. CDR1 and CDR2 from the germline V gene are SEHNR and FQNEAQ (reference sequence). CDR3 residues: CASSFGGEGTDTQYF. CDR3 nucleotides: TGTGCCAGCAGCTTTGGGGGAGAAGGCACAGATACGCAGTATTTT.

Regarding this clonotype: This sequence may be a read error, since a much larger clone differs from it by one base. The chain couples TRBV20-1 to TRBJ1-2, with 9 bases fitting TRBD1. The V gene's germline CDR1 is DFQATT and CDR2 SNEGSKA (reference sequence). The CDR3 length is 13 residues. V lost 7 bases, J lost 4 bases, and 7 bases stayed unmatched. CDR3 bases: TGCAGTGTCTGGACAGGGGTGGGCTATGGCTACACCTTC. Translated: CSVWTGVGYGYTF.